The 6 T cell receptor beta chains in this list originate from one sample, sequenced in a study of beta chain features in type 1 diabetes. The study, taken as a whole, reports: In all four CD4+ subsets, TCRB CDR3 length was significantly, moderately reduced in type 1 diabetes.

Expressed TCRB transcripts got sequenced, as all isolated RNA was reverse transcribed. Sequencing was performed with immunoSEQ multiplex PCR; in TCRdb, only in-frame clones are kept and a portion is missing. The sample holds some 360,000 clones, around a tenth seen once. Their antigens remain unidentified. Specimen: central memory CD4+ T cells from blood. The receptors here all came from a man between 25 and 39 years old with type 1 diabetes.

This rearrangement joins TRBV27 to TRBJ1-5; the D is unclear. Germline CDR1 and CDR2: MNHEY and SMNVEV (reference sequence). This CDR3 comprises 15 residues. V lost 7 bases and J lost 4, with 17 bases in between. This CDR3 reads CASKLSRLGNQPQHF. The CDR3 DNA follows: TGTGCCAGCAAGCTCTCAAGGTTAGGGAATCAGCCCCAGCATTTT.

V and J are TRBV11-1 and TRBJ1-5; D is undetermined. This CDR3 region has 13 residues. In germline, CDR1 is SGHAT, CDR2 FQDESV (reference sequence). Deletions cut 5 bases from V and 1 base from J, with 6 bases between. DNA of the CDR3: TGTGCCAGCAGCCCGGGAAGCAATCAGCCCCAGCATTTT. It encodes CASSPGSNQPQHF.

This CDR3 is CASGVWTSGSPGSSYNEQFF. CDR3 nucleotides: TGTGCCAGCGGAGTGTGGACTAGCGGGAGTCCGGGAAGCTCCTACAATGAGCAGTTCTTC. The V call is TRBV2, the J call TRBJ2-1; 13 bases map to TRBD2. Per the germline V gene, CDR1 is SNHLY and CDR2 is FYNNEI. Trimming removed 8 bases from V and 0 bases from J; junction bases left unmatched: 16. The CDR3 covers 20 residues.

This clone was observed a few times. DNA of the CDR3: TGTGCCAGCAGTGAGATCCCCAATCAGCCCCAGCATTTT. It encodes CASSEIPNQPQHF. The rearrangement uses TRBV2 and TRBJ1-5; no clear D gene. V dropped 3 bases and J dropped 3 bases, with 6 bases sitting between them. CDR1 is SNHLY and CDR2 is FYNNEI in the germline V gene. The CDR3 is made up of 13 amino acids.

J is TRBJ1-5 and V is TRBV25-1; tentatively, D is TRBD1 (6 bases). The CDR3 is made up of 12 amino acids. V shed 6 bases and J shed 7 bases, with 10 bases lying between them. The germline V gene encodes CDR1 MGHDK and CDR2 SYGVNS. CDR3 in DNA: TGTGCCAGCAGCAGGGGCTGGCAGCCCCAGCATTTT. It encodes CASSRGWQPQHF.

This sequence joins TRBV10-3 and TRBJ2-1, with TRBD2 identical over 10 bases. From germline, CDR1 is ENHRY and CDR2 SYGVKD. This CDR3 region has 18 residues. With V trimmed by 5 bases and J by 2 bases, 12 bases remained unmatched. The chain's CDR3 is CAISKFQAGGVPYNEQFF. As DNA, the CDR3 is TGTGCCATCAGTAAGTTTCAAGCGGGAGGGGTCCCCTACAATGAGCAGTTCTTC.